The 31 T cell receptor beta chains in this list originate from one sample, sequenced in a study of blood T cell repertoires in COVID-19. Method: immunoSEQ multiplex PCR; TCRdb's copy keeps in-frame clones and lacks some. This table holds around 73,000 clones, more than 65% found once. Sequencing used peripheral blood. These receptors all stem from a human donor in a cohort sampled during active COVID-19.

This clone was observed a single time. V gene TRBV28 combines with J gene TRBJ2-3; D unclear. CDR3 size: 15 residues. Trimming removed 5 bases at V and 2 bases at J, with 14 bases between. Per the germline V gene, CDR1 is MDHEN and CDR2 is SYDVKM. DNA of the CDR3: TGTGCCAGCAGTATTCCCCAGATTAACACAGATACGCAGTATTTT. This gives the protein CASSIPQINTDTQYF.

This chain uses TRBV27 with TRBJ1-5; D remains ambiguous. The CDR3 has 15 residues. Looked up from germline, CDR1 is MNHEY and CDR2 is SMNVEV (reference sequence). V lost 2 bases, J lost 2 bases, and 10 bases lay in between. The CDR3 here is CASSLIGAGNQPQHF. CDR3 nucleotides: TGTGCCAGCAGTTTAATAGGAGCGGGCAATCAGCCCCAGCATTTT.

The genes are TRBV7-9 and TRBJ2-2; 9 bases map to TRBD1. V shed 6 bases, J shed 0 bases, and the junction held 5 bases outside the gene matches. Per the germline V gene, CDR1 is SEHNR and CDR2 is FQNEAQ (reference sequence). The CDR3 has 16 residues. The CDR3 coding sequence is TGTGCCAGCAGACCCGGACAGGGGACGAACACCGGGGAGCTGTTTTTT. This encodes CASRPGQGTNTGELFF.

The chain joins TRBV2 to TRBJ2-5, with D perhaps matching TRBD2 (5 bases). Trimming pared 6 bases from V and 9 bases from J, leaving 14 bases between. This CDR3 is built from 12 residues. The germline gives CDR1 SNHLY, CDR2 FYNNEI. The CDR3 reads CASRKGVGAQYF. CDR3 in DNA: TGTGCCAGCAGAAAGGGAGTTGGGGCCCAGTACTTC.

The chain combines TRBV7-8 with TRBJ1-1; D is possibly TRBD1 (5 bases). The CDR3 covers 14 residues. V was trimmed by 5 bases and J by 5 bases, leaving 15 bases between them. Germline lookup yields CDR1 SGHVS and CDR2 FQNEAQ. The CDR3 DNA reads TGTGCCAGCAGCCTTCAAGGGCAGGGAACTGAAGCTTTCTTT. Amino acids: CASSLQGQGTEAFF.

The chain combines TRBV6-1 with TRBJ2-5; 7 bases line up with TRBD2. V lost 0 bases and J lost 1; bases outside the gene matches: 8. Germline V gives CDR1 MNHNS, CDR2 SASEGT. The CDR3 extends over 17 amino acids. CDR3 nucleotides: TGTGCCAGCAGTGAAGCACCGGGACTATCTCTCCAAGAGACCCAGTACTTC. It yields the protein CASSEAPGLSLQETQYF.

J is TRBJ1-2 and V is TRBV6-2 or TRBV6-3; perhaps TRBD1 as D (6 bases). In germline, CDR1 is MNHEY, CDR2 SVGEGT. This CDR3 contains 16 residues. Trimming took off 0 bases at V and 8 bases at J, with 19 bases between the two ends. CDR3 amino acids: CASSYSSQGLSGGYTF. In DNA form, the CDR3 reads TGTGCCAGCAGTTACTCATCCCAGGGGTTATCGGGAGGCTACACCTTC.

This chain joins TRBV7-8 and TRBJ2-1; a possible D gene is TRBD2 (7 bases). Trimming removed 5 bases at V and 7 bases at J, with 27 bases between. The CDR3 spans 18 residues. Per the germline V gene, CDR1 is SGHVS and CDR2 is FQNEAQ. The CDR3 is CASSSEVVGGRKFNEQFF. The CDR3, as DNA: TGTGCCAGCAGCAGCGAGGTAGTCGGGGGGCGCAAATTTAATGAGCAGTTCTTC. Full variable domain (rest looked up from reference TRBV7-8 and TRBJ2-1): GAGVSQSPRYKVAKRGQDVALRCDPISGHVSLFWYQQALGQGPEFLTYFQNEAQLDKSGLPSDRFFAERPEGSVSTLKIQRTQQEDSAVYLCASSSEVVGGRKFNEQFFGPGTRLTVL.

The CDR3 DNA reads TGCGCCAGCACCCTTAGCGGGGGGAATGGCGATGAGCAGTTCTTC. Its protein product is CASTLSGGNGDEQFF. The V gene is TRBV5-1, the J gene TRBJ2-1; TRBD2 matches at 10 bases. V gave up 6 bases and J gave up 8 bases; unmatched junction bases: 11. Germline lookup yields CDR1 SGHRS and CDR2 YFSETQ. The CDR3 runs 15 residues. Looking up the rest from reference TRBV5-1 and TRBJ2-1 gives the full variable domain: KAGVTQTPRYLIKTRGQQVTLSCSPISGHRSVSWYQQTPGQGLQFLFEYFSETQRNKGNFPGRFSGRQFSNSRSEMNVSTLELGDSALYLCASTLSGGNGDEQFFGPGTRLTVL.

The CDR3 region is CASSQTGDTEAFF. The DNA for the CDR3 is TGCGCCAGCAGCCAGACAGGGGACACTGAAGCTTTCTTT. The chain couples TRBV5-1 to TRBJ1-1; 8 nucleotides line up with TRBD1. Germline CDR1 SGHRS, CDR2 YFSETQ. With V trimmed by 4 bases and J by 3 bases, 2 bases remained unmatched. This CDR3 is 13 amino acids long.

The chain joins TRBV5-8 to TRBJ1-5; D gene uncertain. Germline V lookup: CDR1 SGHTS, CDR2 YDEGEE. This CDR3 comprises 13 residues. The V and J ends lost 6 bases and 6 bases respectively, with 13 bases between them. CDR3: CASNRSDAQPQHF. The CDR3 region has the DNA TGTGCCAGCAATAGGAGCGATGCTCAGCCCCAGCATTTT.

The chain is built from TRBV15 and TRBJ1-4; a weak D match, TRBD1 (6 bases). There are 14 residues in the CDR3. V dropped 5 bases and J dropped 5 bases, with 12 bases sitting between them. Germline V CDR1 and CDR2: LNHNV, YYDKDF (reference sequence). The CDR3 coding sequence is TGTGCCACCAGCTCCGGGACACGAAATGAAAAACTGTTTTTT. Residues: CATSSGTRNEKLFF.

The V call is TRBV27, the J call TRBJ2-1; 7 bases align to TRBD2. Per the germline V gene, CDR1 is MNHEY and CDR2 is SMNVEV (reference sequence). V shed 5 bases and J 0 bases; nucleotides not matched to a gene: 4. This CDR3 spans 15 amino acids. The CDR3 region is CASSRAGSSYNEQFF. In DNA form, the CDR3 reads TGTGCCAGCAGTAGAGCGGGATCCTCCTACAATGAGCAGTTCTTC.

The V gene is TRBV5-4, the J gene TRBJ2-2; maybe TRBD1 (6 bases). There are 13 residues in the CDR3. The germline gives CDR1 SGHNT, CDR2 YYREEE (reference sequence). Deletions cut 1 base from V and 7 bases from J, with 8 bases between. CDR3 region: CASSLRGSGELFF. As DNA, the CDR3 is TGTGCCAGCAGCTTGAGGGGGAGCGGGGAGCTGTTTTTT.

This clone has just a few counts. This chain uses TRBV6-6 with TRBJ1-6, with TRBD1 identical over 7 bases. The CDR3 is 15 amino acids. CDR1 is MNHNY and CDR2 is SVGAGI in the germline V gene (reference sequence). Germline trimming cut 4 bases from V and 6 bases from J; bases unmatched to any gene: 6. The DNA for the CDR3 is TGTGCCAGCAGTTCGAGGGGGCAGGGTAATTCACCCCTCCACTTT. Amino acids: CASSSRGQGNSPLHF.

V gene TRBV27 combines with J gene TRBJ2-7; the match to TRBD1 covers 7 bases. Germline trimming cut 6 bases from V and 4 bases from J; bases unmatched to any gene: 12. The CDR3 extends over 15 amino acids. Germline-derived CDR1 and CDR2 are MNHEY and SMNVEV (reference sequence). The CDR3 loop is CASRGSGGRGYEQYF. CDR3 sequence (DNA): TGTGCCAGCAGGGGGTCAGGGGGACGGGGTTACGAGCAGTACTTC.

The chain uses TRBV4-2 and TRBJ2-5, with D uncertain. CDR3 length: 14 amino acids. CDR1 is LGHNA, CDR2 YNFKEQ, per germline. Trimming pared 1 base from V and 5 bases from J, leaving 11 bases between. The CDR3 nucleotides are TGTGCCAGCAGCCAAGTAAATTGGGCTGAGACCCAGTACTTC. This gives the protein CASSQVNWAETQYF.

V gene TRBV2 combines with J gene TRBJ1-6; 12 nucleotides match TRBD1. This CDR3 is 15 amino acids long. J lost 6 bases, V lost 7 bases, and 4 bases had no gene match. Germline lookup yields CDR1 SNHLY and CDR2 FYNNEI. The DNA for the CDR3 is TGTGCCAGCATGGGACAGGGGGCGGGTAATTCACCCCTCCACTTT. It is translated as CASMGQGAGNSPLHF. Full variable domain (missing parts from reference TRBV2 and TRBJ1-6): EPEVTQTPSHQVTQMGQEVILRCVPISNHLYFYWYRQILGQKVEFLVSFYNNEISEKSEIFDDQFSVERPDGSNFTLKIRSTKLEDSAMYFCASMGQGAGNSPLHFGNGTRLTVT.

CDR3 DNA: TGTGCCAGCAGCCAAGATGTTGAGGTCCCCTACGAGCAGTACTTC. It specifies CASSQDVEVPYEQYF. The rearrangement links TRBV4-2 to TRBJ2-7; no clear D gene. Germline V gives CDR1 LGHNA, CDR2 YNFKEQ. The CDR3 consists of 15 residues. Trimming removed 0 bases from V and 2 bases from J, with 11 bases in between.

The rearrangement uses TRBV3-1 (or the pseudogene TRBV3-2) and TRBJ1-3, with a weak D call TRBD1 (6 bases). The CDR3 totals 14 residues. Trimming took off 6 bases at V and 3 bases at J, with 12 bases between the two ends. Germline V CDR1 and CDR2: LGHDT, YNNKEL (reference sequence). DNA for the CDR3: TGTGCCAGCAGACTCGACAGGATTGGAAACACCATATATTTT. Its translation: CASRLDRIGNTIYF.

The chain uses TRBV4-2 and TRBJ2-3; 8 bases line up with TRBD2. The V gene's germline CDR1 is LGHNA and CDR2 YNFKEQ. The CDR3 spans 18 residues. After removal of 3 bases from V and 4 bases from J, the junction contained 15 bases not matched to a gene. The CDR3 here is CASSQRGEAAGGADTQYF. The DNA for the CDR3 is TGTGCCAGCAGCCAGCGAGGAGAGGCGGCGGGGGGCGCAGATACGCAGTATTTT.

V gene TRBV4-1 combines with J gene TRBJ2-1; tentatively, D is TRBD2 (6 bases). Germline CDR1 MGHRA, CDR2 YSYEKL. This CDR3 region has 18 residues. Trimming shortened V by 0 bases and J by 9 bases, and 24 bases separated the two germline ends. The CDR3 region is CASSQDRARRATRTEQFF. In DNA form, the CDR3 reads TGCGCCAGCAGCCAAGATCGGGCCCGGAGGGCGACTAGGACTGAGCAGTTCTTC.

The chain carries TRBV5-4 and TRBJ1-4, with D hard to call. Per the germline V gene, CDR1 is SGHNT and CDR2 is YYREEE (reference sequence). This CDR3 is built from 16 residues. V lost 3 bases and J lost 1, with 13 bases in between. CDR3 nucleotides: TGTGCCAGCAGCTCACCAACCGGCGGAACTAATGAAAAACTGTTTTTT. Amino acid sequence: CASSSPTGGTNEKLFF.

In DNA form, the CDR3 reads TGTGCCAGCAAGAGAGGGGGCGCGGCCGAGCAGTTCTTC. It translates to CASKRGGAAEQFF. This sequence joins TRBV6-5 and TRBJ2-1, with 7 bases matching TRBD1. The germline gives CDR1 MNHEY, CDR2 SVGAGI. The CDR3 covers 13 residues. V shed 7 bases and J 10 bases; nucleotides not matched to a gene: 10.

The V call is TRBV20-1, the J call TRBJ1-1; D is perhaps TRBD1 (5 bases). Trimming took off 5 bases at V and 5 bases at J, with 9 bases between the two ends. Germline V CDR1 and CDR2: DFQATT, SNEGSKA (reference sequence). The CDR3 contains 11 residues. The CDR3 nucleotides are TGCAGTGCTCGGGGGGGAACTGAAGCTTTCTTT. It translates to CSARGGTEAFF.

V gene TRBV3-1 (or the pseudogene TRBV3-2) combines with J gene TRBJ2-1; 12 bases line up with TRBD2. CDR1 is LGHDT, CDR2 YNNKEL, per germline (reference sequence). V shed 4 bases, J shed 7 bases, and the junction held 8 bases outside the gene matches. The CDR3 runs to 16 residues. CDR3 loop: CASSRASGGAGNEQFF. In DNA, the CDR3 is TGTGCCAGCAGCCGGGCTAGCGGGGGGGCAGGGAATGAGCAGTTCTTC.

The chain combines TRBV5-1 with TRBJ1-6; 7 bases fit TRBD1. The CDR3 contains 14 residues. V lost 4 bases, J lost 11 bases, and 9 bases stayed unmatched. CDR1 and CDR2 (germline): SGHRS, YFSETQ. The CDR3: CASSGGTDGPPLHF. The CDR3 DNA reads TGCGCCAGCAGCGGAGGGACAGACGGCCCACCCCTCCACTTT.

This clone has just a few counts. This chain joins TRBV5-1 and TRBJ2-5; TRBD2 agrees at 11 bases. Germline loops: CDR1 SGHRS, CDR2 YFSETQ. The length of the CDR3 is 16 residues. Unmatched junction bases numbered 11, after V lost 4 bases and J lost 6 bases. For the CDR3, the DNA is TGCGCCAGCAGCGTGAGAGTAGCGGGGGGGCCGAAGACCCAGTACTTC. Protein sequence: CASSVRVAGGPKTQYF.

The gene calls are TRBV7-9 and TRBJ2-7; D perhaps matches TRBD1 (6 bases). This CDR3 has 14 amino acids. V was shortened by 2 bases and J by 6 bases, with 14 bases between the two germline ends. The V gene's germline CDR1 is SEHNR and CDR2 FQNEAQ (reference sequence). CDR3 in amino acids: CASSLTGNSPEQYF. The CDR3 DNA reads TGTGCCAGCAGCTTAACAGGGAACTCTCCCGAGCAGTACTTC.

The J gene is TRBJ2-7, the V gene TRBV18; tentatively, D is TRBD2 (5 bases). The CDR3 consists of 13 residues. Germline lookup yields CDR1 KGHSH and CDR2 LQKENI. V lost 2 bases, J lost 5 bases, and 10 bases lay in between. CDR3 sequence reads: CASSPGSGNEQYF. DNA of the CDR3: TGTGCCAGCTCACCAGGGTCGGGGAACGAGCAGTACTTC. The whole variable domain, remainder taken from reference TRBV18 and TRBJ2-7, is NAGVMQNPRHLVRRRGQEARLRCSPMKGHSHVYWYRQLPEEGLKFMVYLQKENIIDESGMPKERFSAEFPKEGPSILRIQQVVRGDSAAYFCASSPGSGNEQYFGPGTRLTVT.

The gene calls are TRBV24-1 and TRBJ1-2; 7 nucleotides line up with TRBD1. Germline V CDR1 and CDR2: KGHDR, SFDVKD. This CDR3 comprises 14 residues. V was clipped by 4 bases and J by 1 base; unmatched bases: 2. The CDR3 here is CATSETGYNYGYTF. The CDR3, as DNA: TGTGCCACCAGTGAGACAGGGTATAACTATGGCTACACCTTC.